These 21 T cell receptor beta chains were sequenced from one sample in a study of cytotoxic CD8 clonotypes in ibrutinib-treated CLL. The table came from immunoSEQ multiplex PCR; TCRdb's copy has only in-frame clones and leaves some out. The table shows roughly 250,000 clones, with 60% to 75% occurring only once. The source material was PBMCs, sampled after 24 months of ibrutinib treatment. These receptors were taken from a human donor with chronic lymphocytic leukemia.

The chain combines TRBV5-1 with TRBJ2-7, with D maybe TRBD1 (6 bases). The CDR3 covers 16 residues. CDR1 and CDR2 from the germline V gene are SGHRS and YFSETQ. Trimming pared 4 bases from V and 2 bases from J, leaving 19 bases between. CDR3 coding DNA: TGCGCCAGCAGCAAAACACAGGGCGCCTTTCCCTACGAGCAGTACTTC. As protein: CASSKTQGAFPYEQYF.

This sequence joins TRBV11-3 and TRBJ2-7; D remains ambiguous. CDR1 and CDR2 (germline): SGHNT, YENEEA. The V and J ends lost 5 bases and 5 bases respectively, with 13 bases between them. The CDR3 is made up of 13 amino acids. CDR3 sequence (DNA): TGTGCCAGCAGCCTATCTAGTAACCACGAGCAGTACTTC. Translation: CASSLSSNHEQYF.

The CDR3 bases are TGTGCCAGCAGTTATGGCGAAGGGAATGAGCAGTTCTTC. Protein sequence: CASSYGEGNEQFF. The chain has TRBV6-6 and TRBJ2-1; D is unclear. Germline V gene data show CDR1 as MNHNY and CDR2 as SVGAGI (reference sequence). This CDR3 has 13 amino acids. V was clipped by 3 bases and J by 7 bases, with 10 bases between them.

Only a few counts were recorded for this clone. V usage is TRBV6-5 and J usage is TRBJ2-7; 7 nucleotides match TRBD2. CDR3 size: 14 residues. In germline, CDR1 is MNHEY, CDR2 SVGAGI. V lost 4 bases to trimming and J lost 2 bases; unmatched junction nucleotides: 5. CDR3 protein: CASSLSAGAYEQYF. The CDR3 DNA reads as TGTGCCAGCAGTTTATCTGCGGGGGCCTACGAGCAGTACTTC.

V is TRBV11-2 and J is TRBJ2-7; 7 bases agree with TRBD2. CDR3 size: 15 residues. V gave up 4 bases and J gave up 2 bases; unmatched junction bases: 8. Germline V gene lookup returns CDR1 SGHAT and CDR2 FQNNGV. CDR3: CASSSLGGFPYEQYF. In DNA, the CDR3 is TGTGCCAGCAGCTCTCTGGGGGGGTTCCCCTACGAGCAGTACTTC.

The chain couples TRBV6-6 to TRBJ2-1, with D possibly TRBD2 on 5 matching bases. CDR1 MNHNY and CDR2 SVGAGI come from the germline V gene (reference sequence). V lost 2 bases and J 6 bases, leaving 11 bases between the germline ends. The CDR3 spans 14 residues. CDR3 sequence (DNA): TGTGCCAGCAGTTACAGGCTAGCTCCCAATGAGCAGTTCTTC. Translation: CASSYRLAPNEQFF.

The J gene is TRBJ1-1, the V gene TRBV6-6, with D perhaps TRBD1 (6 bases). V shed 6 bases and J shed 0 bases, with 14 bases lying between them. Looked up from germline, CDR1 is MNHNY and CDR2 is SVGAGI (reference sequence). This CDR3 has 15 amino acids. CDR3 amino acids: CASRARTDMNTEAFF. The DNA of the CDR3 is TGTGCCAGCAGGGCAAGGACAGACATGAACACTGAAGCTTTCTTT.

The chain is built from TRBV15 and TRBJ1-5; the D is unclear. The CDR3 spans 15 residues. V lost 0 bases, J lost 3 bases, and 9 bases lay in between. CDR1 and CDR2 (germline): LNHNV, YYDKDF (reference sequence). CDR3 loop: CATSRDLTDNQPQHF. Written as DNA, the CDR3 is TGTGCCACCAGCAGAGATTTAACGGACAATCAGCCCCAGCATTTT.

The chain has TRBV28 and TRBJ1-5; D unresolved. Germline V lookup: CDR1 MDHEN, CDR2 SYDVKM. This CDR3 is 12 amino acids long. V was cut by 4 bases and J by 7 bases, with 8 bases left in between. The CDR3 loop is CASSSAGQPQHF. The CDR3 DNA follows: TGTGCCAGCAGTTCGGCGGGGCAGCCCCAGCATTTT.

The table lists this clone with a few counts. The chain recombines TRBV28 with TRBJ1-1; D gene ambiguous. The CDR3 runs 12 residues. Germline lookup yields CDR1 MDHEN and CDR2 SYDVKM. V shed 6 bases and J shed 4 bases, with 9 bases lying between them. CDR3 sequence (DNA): TGTGCCAGCAGCCCTTCAAGCACTGAAGCTTTCTTT. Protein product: CASSPSSTEAFF. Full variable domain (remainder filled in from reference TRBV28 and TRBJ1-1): DVKVTQSSRYLVKRTGEKVFLECVQDMDHENMFWYRQDPGLGLRLIYFSYDVKMKEKGDIPEGYSVSREKKERFSLILESASTNQTSMYLCASSPSSTEAFFGQGTRLTVV.

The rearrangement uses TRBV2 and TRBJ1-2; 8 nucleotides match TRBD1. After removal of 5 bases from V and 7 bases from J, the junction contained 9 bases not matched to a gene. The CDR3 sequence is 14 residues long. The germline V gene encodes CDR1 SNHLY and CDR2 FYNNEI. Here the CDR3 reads CASSSQPDRVGYTF. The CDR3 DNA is TGTGCCAGCAGTTCCCAACCGGACAGGGTTGGCTACACCTTC.

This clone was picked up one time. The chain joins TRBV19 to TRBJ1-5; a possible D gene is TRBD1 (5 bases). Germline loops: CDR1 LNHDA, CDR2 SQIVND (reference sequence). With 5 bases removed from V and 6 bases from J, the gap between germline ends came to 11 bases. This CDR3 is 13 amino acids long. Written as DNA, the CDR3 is TGTGCCAGTAGTTTCCAGGGAGGTCAGCCCCAGCATTTT. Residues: CASSFQGGQPQHF.

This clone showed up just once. The CDR3 DNA follows: TGTGCCAGCAGTTACTCCCCATCAAAAGAAAAACTGTTTTTT. It translates to CASSYSPSKEKLFF. The V call is TRBV6-5, the J call TRBJ1-4; D remains unclear. Trimming removed 0 bases at V and 8 bases at J, with 10 bases between. The germline CDR1 and CDR2 sequences are MNHEY and SVGAGI. The CDR3 has 14 residues.

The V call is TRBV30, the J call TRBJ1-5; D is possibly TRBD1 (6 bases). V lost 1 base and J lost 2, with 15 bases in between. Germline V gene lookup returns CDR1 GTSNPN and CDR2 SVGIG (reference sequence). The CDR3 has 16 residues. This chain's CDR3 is CAWSAKTGYRNQPQHF. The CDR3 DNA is TGTGCCTGGAGTGCCAAGACAGGTTACCGCAATCAGCCCCAGCATTTT.

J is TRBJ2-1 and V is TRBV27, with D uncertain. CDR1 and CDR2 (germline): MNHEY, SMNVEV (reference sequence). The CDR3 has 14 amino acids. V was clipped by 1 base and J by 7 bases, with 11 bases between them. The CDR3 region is CASSLFGPINEQFF. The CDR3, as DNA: TGTGCCAGCAGTTTATTCGGACCGATTAATGAGCAGTTCTTC.

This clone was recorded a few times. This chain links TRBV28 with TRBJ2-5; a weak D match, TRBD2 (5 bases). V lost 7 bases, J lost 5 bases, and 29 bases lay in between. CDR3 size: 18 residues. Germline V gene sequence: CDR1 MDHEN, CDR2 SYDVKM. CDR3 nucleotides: TGTGCCAGCATAGGTCGGAGAGCGGAGATGGCTAATGGGGAGACCCAGTACTTC. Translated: CASIGRRAEMANGETQYF.

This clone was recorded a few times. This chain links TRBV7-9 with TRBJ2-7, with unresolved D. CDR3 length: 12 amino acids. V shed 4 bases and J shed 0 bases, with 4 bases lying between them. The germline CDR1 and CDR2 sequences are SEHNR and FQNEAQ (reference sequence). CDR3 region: CASSSLSYEQYF. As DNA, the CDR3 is TGTGCCAGCAGCTCCCTCTCCTACGAGCAGTACTTC.

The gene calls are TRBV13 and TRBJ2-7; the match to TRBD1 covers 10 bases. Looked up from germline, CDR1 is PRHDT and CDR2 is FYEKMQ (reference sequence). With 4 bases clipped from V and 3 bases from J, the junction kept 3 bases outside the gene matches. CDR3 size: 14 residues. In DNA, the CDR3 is TGTGCCAGCAGCTCTGACAGGGGGCTCTACGAGCAGTACTTC. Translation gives CASSSDRGLYEQYF.

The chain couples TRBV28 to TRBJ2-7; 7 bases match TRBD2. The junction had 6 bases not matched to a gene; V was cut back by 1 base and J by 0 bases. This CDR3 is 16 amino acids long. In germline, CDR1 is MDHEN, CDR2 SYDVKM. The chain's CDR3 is CASSLYSGLFSYEQYF. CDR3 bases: TGTGCCAGCAGTTTATATAGCGGGCTCTTCTCCTACGAGCAGTACTTC. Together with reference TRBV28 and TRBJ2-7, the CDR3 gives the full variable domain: DVKVTQSSRYLVKRTGEKVFLECVQDMDHENMFWYRQDPGLGLRLIYFSYDVKMKEKGDIPEGYSVSREKKERFSLILESASTNQTSMYLCASSLYSGLFSYEQYFGPGTRLTVT.

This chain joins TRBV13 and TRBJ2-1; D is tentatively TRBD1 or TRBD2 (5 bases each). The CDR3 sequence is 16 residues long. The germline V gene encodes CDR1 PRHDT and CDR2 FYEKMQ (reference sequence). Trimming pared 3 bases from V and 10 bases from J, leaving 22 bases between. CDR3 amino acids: CASSFSSFGGSLEQFF. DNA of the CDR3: TGTGCCAGCAGCTTTTCCTCTTTTGGGGGATCGTTGGAGCAGTTCTTC.

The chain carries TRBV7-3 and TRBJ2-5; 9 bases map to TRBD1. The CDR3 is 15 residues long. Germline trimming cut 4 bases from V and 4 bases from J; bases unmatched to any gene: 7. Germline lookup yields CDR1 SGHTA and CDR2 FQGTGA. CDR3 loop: CASSSGQGGGETQYF. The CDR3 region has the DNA TGTGCCAGCAGCTCGGGACAGGGAGGGGGAGAGACCCAGTACTTC.